This passage covers 32 T cell receptor beta chains from one sample sequenced in a study of blood T cells in healthy people across ages. Primers used in a second PCR of about 6 to 11 cycles were a sample-barcoded 5' primer and a J-beta primer mix. One entry per CDR3 protein, called by TCRdb with MiXCR from the 5' RACE reads. The profile shows around 1,600,000 distinct CDR3 sequences, roughly 43% of them singletons. Sequenced sample: blood. These receptors were obtained from a woman aged 18-29 years in good health.

This chain uses TRBV2 with TRBJ2-3; tentatively, D is TRBD2 (5 bases). CDR1 SNHLY and CDR2 FYNNEI come from the germline V gene. Trimming left V 7 bases short and J 2 bases short, with 10 bases between. This CDR3 contains 13 residues. CDR3: CASIRTLTDTQYF. The CDR3, as DNA: TGTGCCAGCATTAGGACTCTCACAGATACGCAGTATTTT.

The chain uses TRBV6-6 and TRBJ2-3; D is possibly TRBD2 (5 bases). The CDR3 has 16 amino acids. Trimming cost V 2 bases and J 6 bases, with 18 bases left between them. Germline-derived CDR1 and CDR2 are MNHNY and SVGAGI (reference sequence). In DNA form, the CDR3 reads TGTGCCAGCAGTTACGCGGTCGTCCCAACGGGGGATACGCAGTATTTT. Translating gives CASSYAVVPTGDTQYF.

The V and J genes are TRBV4-2 and TRBJ2-5; 9 positions match TRBD2. The V gene's germline CDR1 is LGHNA and CDR2 YNFKEQ. The V gene end was trimmed by 0 bases and the J gene end by 4 bases; junction bases not matched to a gene: 12. The CDR3 sequence is 18 residues long. The DNA of the CDR3 is TGTGCCAGCAGCCAAGATCAATCTAGCGGGATAGGAGGAGAGACCCAGTACTTC. As protein: CASSQDQSSGIGGETQYF.

This clonotype was recorded a few times. At one end, the junction sequence differs from germline, possibly due to a read error. The genes are TRBV29-1 and TRBJ2-1, with 7 bases fitting TRBD2. The CDR3 runs to 16 residues. In germline, CDR1 is SQVTM, CDR2 ANQGSEA. The DNA of the CDR3 is TGCAGCGTTGAAGGGCAGCGGCGGGAGCCTTACAATGAGCAGTATTTC. This encodes CSVEGQRREPYNEQYF.

The chain joins TRBV9 to TRBJ2-7; 7 bases are a match to TRBD2. V shed 3 bases, J shed 7 bases, and the junction held 4 bases outside the gene matches. The CDR3 is 12 residues long. Germline CDR1 reads SGDLS; CDR2 reads YYNGEE. The CDR3 region has the DNA TGTGCCAGCAGCGCCGCGGGGGATGAGCAGTACTTC. Protein product: CASSAAGDEQYF.

The rearrangement uses TRBV12-3 or TRBV12-4 and TRBJ1-1; possible D gene TRBD1, 5 bases. V dropped 8 bases and J dropped 1 base, with 11 bases sitting between them. The CDR3 totals 13 residues. This chain's CDR3 is CASQRDRNTEAFF. The CDR3 DNA follows: TGTGCCAGCCAAAGAGACAGGAACACTGAAGCTTTCTTT.

The V gene is TRBV24-1, the J gene TRBJ2-1; TRBD2 matches 8 bases. Germline CDR1 reads KGHDR; CDR2 reads SFDVKD. The CDR3 consists of 15 residues. With V trimmed by 4 bases and J by 6 bases, 7 bases remained unmatched. The CDR3 spells CATSDPGGGGNEQFF. The DNA for the CDR3 is TGTGCCACCAGTGACCCCGGGGGGGGTGGCAATGAGCAGTTCTTC.

The chain employs TRBV27 and TRBJ1-1; 7 positions agree with TRBD1. V lost 6 bases and J lost 4; bases outside the gene matches: 8. The germline V gene has CDR1 MNHEY and CDR2 SMNVEV (reference sequence). This CDR3 has 14 amino acids. Here the CDR3 reads CASSETGFGTEAFF. The CDR3, as DNA: TGTGCCAGCAGCGAGACAGGGTTTGGCACTGAAGCTTTCTTT.

The V and J genes are TRBV10-3 and TRBJ2-5, with 9 positions matching TRBD2. The J call may be faulty, since TRBJ2-4 better matches the DNA end. The CDR3 sequence is 15 residues long. Germline CDR1 is ENHRY and CDR2 is SYGVKD. CDR3: CAISGTSRDGNIQYF. The CDR3 bases are TGTGCCATCAGCGGGACTAGCCGGGACGGGAACATTCAGTACTTC.

The chain combines TRBV7-2 with TRBJ2-1; D might be TRBD2 (6 bases). There are 16 residues in the CDR3. CDR1 and CDR2 from the germline V gene are SGHTA and FQGNSA. V lost 3 bases and J 3 bases, leaving 15 bases between the germline ends. The CDR3 DNA reads as TGTGCCAGCAGCTTGGAGGGCCCGGTGTACTACAATGAGCAGTTCTTC. Translation gives CASSLEGPVYYNEQFF.

V gene TRBV7-9 combines with J gene TRBJ1-2; 9 positions agree with TRBD1. Trimming at V came to 2 bases and at J to 8 bases, leaving 9 bases not matched to a gene. This CDR3 region has 15 residues. Germline V gives CDR1 SEHNR, CDR2 FQNEAQ (reference sequence). Here the CDR3 DNA reads TGTGCCAGCAGCTTAATCGCTCGGACAGGGGAAGGCTACACCTTC. Its translation is CASSLIARTGEGYTF.

The table lists this clonotype with a few counts. This rearrangement joins TRBV18 to TRBJ1-2; D unresolved. V was cut by 0 bases and J by 4 bases, with 12 bases left in between. Looked up from germline, CDR1 is KGHSH and CDR2 is LQKENI. The CDR3 extends over 15 amino acids. The DNA for the CDR3 is TGTGCCAGCTCACCACCGAAAGGGAACCGCTATGGCTACACCTTC. Amino acids: CASSPPKGNRYGYTF.

The genes are TRBV12-3 or TRBV12-4 and TRBJ1-2, with TRBD1 as a possible D gene (5 bases). This CDR3 comprises 14 residues. With 8 bases removed from V and 7 bases from J, the gap between germline ends came to 20 bases. The CDR3 nucleotides are TGTGCCAGCTCAACCCCCGGGGCTTACTGTGGCTACACCTTC. This translates into CASSTPGAYCGYTF.

This clonotype occurred a few times. The chain carries TRBV6-5 and TRBJ2-3; D is unresolved. This CDR3 spans 15 amino acids. CDR1 and CDR2 from the germline V gene are MNHEY and SVGAGI. V lost 2 bases and J lost 4, with 13 bases in between. This CDR3 is CASSYDLLKPDTQYF. DNA of the CDR3: TGTGCCAGCAGTTACGACCTCCTAAAGCCAGATACGCAGTATTTT.

This sequence joins TRBV30 and TRBJ1-2, with 8 bases aligning to TRBD1. V shed 7 bases and J 0 bases; nucleotides not matched to a gene: 4. Per the germline V gene, CDR1 is GTSNPN and CDR2 is SVGIG (reference sequence). CDR3 length equals 13 residues. CDR3: CAFHRGTNYGYTF. CDR3 nucleotide sequence: TGTGCCTTTCACAGGGGGACTAACTATGGCTACACCTTC.

In this sample, this clonotype turned up a few times. The chain couples TRBV6-5 to TRBJ2-7, with D perhaps given as TRBD1 or TRBD2 (5 bases each). Germline CDR1 MNHEY, CDR2 SVGAGI. Trimming took off 2 bases at V and 3 bases at J, with 17 bases between the two ends. This CDR3 contains 16 residues. The CDR3 DNA reads as TGTGCCAGCAGTTACCGGGGTTTGGGACGGAACTACGAGCAGTACTTC. It specifies CASSYRGLGRNYEQYF.

This clonotype came up a few times. This sequence joins TRBV28 and TRBJ2-3; 7 nucleotides match TRBD1. CDR1 MDHEN and CDR2 SYDVKM come from the germline V gene. CDR3 length equals 15 residues. The V gene end was trimmed by 5 bases and the J gene end by 2 bases; junction bases not matched to a gene: 7. The CDR3 region has the DNA TGTGCCAGCAGTGCACCGGGACAGCTCACAGATACGCAGTATTTT. It yields the protein CASSAPGQLTDTQYF.

As concerns this clonotype: A read error may account for a junction end that differs from germline. The V and J genes are TRBV7-2 and TRBJ2-7, with D possibly being TRBD2 (5 bases). This CDR3 is built from 14 residues. Germline loops: CDR1 SGHTA, CDR2 FQGNSA. CDR3 protein: CAGSLVAGKREQYF. The CDR3 DNA reads TGTGCCGGCAGCTTAGTGGCCGGGAAGAGGGAGCAGTACTTC.

This clonotype was seen a handful of times. This chain connects TRBV20-1 to TRBJ2-1; D might be TRBD1 or TRBD2, each matching 5 bases. V was cut by 5 bases and J by 2 bases, with 13 bases left in between. The CDR3 loop spans 14 amino acids. Per germline, CDR1 DFQATT and CDR2 SNEGSKA (reference sequence). CDR3 loop: CSAGLSGPYNEQFF. CDR3 in DNA: TGCAGTGCTGGCCTCTCGGGACCCTACAATGAGCAGTTCTTC.

The V and J genes are TRBV4-2 and TRBJ2-1; D possibly corresponds to TRBD2 (5 bases). Deletions cut 1 base from V and 2 bases from J, with 12 bases between. Germline CDR1 reads LGHNA; CDR2 reads YNFKEQ. The CDR3 sequence is 16 residues long. DNA for the CDR3: TGTGCCAGCAGCCAAGTTGGACTTCTCCCCTACAATGAGCAGTTCTTC. Residues: CASSQVGLLPYNEQFF.

In its sample, this clonotype was seen a few times. The chain has TRBV7-2 and TRBJ1-2; D possibly corresponds to TRBD1 (5 bases). Germline CDR1 reads SGHTA; CDR2 reads FQGNSA. Trimming stripped 3 bases from V and 1 base from J, with 9 bases between. The CDR3 has 14 residues. The CDR3 nucleotides read TGTGCCAGCAGCTTCGACAGAAATAACTATGGCTACACCTTC. Its protein is CASSFDRNNYGYTF.

This clonotype came up a few times. In DNA, the CDR3 is TGTGCCAGCAGTGACACAGACGATGGCGAGCAGTACTTC. Residues: CASSDTDDGEQYF. The rearrangement joins TRBV12-3 or TRBV12-4 to TRBJ2-7; D uncertain. Trimming took 5 bases from V and 6 from J, leaving 14 bases between them. CDR3 size: 13 residues.

A remark on this clonotype: A read error is possible here, since a much larger clone lies one base away. This sequence joins TRBV29-1 and TRBJ2-3; 8 nucleotides match TRBD1. Germline V gene lookup returns CDR1 SQVTM and CDR2 ANQGSEA. V lost 2 bases to trimming and J lost 4 bases; unmatched junction nucleotides: 5. This CDR3 comprises 14 residues. CDR3 coding DNA: TGCAGCGTTGAAACAGGGGGACGAGCAGATACGCAGTATTTT. This gives the protein CSVETGGRADTQYF.

This clonotype was seen many times. The CDR3 protein is CASIGLTPYEQYF. In nucleotides, the CDR3 is TGTGCCAGCATCGGACTAACGCCTTACGAGCAGTACTTC. The V gene is TRBV6-5, the J gene TRBJ2-7; perhaps TRBD2 as D (6 bases). CDR1 and CDR2 from the germline V gene are MNHEY and SVGAGI. The CDR3 consists of 13 residues. V dropped 7 bases and J dropped 4 bases, with 14 bases sitting between them.

This clonotype was seen a few times. The chain links TRBV6-1 to TRBJ2-1, with D perhaps matching TRBD2 (5 bases). Trimming took off 7 bases at V and 0 bases at J, with 13 bases between the two ends. Looked up from germline, CDR1 is MNHNS and CDR2 is SASEGT. The CDR3 length is 15 residues. CDR3 DNA sequence: TGTGCCAGCACCTCCGGGGTTAGCTCCTACAATGAGCAGTTCTTC. Amino acid sequence: CASTSGVSSYNEQFF.

A remark on this clonotype: At one of its ends the junction is not consistent with the germline gene, which may arise from a read error. This chain joins TRBV7-9 and TRBJ2-1; no clear D. The CDR3 covers 15 residues. Per the germline V gene, CDR1 is SEHNR and CDR2 is FQNEAQ (reference sequence). The CDR3 DNA reads TGTGCCGGCAGCTTACTGCAACCCCAAGGGAATGAGCAGTTCTTC. Its protein product is CAGSLLQPQGNEQFF.

This sequence joins TRBV4-2 and TRBJ2-3; 10 bases fit TRBD2. The CDR3 runs to 17 residues. Germline CDR1 reads LGHNA; CDR2 reads YNFKEQ. V shed 0 bases and J 0 bases; nucleotides not matched to a gene: 3. DNA for the CDR3: TGTGCCAGCAGCCAAGAGGGACTAGCGTTTAGCACAGATACGCAGTATTTT. Amino acids: CASSQEGLAFSTDTQYF.

The chain has TRBV29-1 and TRBJ1-4; D gene unclear. Germline-derived CDR1 and CDR2 are SQVTM and ANQGSEA. The CDR3 runs to 15 residues. Trimming took 1 base from V and 8 from J, leaving 17 bases between them. The CDR3 spells CSVEALSRGGEKLFF. DNA for the CDR3: TGCAGCGTTGAAGCCCTTTCCCGGGGTGGCGAAAAACTGTTTTTT.

Here the CDR3 reads CASTKDRGAREKLFF. The CDR3 DNA reads TGTGCCAGCACCAAGGACAGGGGTGCTCGAGAAAAACTGTTTTTT. The chain carries TRBV2 and TRBJ1-4; TRBD1 aligns across 9 bases. Germline-derived CDR1 and CDR2 are SNHLY and FYNNEI. V gave up 7 bases and J gave up 8 bases; unmatched junction bases: 11. The CDR3 covers 15 residues. Full variable domain (rest looked up from reference TRBV2 and TRBJ1-4): EPEVTQTPSHQVTQMGQEVILRCVPISNHLYFYWYRQILGQKVEFLVSFYNNEISEKSEIFDDQFSVERPDGSNFTLKIRSTKLEDSAMYFCASTKDRGAREKLFFGSGTQLSVL.

The V call is TRBV4-2, the J call TRBJ2-3; 9 positions agree with TRBD2. The V gene's germline CDR1 is LGHNA and CDR2 YNFKEQ. V shed 0 bases and J 2 bases; nucleotides not matched to a gene: 6. The CDR3 extends over 17 amino acids. CDR3 amino acids: CASSQDLAGIPTDTQYF. In nucleotides, the CDR3 is TGTGCCAGCAGCCAAGATCTAGCGGGAATCCCCACAGATACGCAGTATTTT.

This clonotype was seen a few times. The genes are TRBV6-1 and TRBJ1-1; D might be TRBD1 (5 bases). This CDR3 is 18 amino acids long. Per germline, CDR1 MNHNS and CDR2 SASEGT. Trimming pared 0 bases from V and 4 bases from J, leaving 21 bases between. This CDR3 reads CASSEARLPGKRFTEAFF. The CDR3 bases are TGTGCCAGCAGTGAAGCTCGTCTTCCAGGGAAGAGGTTCACTGAAGCTTTCTTT.

The genes are TRBV20-1 and TRBJ1-1, with D possibly being TRBD1 (6 bases). From germline, CDR1 is DFQATT and CDR2 SNEGSKA (reference sequence). V was cut by 8 bases and J by 2 bases, with 9 bases left in between. The CDR3 extends over 11 amino acids. Here the CDR3 reads CSPDSNTEAFF. The CDR3 DNA sequence: TGCAGTCCGGACAGCAACACTGAAGCTTTCTTT.